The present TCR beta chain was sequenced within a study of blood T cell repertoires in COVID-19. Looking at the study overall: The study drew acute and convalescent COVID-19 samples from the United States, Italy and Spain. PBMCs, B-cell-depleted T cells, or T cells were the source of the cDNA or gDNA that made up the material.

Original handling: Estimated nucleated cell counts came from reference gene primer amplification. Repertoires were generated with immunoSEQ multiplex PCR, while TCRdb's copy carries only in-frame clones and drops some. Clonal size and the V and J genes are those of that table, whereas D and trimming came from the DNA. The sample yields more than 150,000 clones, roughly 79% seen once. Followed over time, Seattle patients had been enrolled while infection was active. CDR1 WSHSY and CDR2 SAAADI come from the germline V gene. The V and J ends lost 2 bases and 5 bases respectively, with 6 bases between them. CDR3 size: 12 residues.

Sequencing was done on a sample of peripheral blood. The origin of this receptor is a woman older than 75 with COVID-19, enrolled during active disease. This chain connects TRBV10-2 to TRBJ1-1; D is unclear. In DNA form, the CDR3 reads TGCGCCAGCAGTGAGGGGGAGACTGAAGCTTTCTTT. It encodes CASSEGETEAFF.